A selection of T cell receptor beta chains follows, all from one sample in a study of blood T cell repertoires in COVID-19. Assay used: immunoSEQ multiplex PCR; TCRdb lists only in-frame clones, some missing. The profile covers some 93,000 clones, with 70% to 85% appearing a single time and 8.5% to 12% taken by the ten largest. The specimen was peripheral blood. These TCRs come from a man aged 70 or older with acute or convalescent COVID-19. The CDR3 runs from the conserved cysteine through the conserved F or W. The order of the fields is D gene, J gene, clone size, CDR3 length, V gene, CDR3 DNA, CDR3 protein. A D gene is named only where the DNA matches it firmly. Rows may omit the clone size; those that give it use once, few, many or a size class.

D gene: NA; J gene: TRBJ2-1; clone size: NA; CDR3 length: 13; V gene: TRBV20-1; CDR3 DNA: TGCAGTGCTAGTCGGTTAGGTGGGAGTGAGCAGTTCTTC; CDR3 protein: CSASRLGGSEQFF
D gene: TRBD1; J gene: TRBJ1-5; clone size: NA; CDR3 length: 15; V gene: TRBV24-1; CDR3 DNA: TGTGCCACTAAAGGACAGGCGAATAGCAATCAGCCCCAGCATTTT; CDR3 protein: CATKGQANSNQPQHF
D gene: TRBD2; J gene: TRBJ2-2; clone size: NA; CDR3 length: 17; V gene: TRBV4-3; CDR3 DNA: TGCGCCAGCAGCCAAGGGAGCGGGAGGATTGGCACCGGGGAGCTGTTTTTT; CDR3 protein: CASSQGSGRIGTGELFF
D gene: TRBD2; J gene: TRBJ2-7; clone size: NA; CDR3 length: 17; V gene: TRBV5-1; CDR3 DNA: TGCGCCAGCAGCTTGAACAGCCCCACTAGCGGGACCTACGAGCAGTACTTC; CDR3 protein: CASSLNSPTSGTYEQYF
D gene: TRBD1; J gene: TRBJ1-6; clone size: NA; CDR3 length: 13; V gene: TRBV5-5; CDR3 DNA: TGTGCCAGCAGCTCCACAGGGGAATCACCCCTCCACTTT; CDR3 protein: CASSSTGESPLHF
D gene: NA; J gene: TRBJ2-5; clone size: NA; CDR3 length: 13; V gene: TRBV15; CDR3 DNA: TGTGCCACCAGCAGTGGCCTAGTTGAGACCCAGTACTTC; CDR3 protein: CATSSGLVETQYF
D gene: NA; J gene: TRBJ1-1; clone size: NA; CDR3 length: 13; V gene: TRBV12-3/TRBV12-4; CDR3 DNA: TGTGCCAGCAGTTTGGGCACTAACACTGAAGCTTTCTTT; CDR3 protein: CASSLGTNTEAFF
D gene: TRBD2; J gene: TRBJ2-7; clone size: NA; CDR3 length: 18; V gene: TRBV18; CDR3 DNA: TGTGCCAGCTCACTAGGGTTCGGCGGGAGCAGTTTATCCTACGAGCAGTACTTC; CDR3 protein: CASSLGFGGSSLSYEQYF
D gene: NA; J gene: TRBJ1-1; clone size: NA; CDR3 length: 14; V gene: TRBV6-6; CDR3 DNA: TGTGCCAGCAGTTACGCACAGGGAAACACTGAAGCTTTCTTT; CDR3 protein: CASSYAQGNTEAFF
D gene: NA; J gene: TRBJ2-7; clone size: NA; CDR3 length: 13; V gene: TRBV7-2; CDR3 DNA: TGTGCCAGCAGCGAGAAAAGAGACTACGAGCAGTACTTC; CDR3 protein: CASSEKRDYEQYF
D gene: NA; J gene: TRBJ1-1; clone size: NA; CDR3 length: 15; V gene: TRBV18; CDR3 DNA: TGTGCCAGCTCACCAAGCCAGGAATTAGGTACTGAAGCTTTCTTT; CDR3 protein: CASSPSQELGTEAFF
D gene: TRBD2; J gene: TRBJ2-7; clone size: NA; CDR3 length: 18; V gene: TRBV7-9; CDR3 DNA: TGTGCCAGCAGCGCTAGACTAGCGGGGGGGCCCGGGAGTTGGGAGCAGTACTTC; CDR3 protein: CASSARLAGGPGSWEQYF
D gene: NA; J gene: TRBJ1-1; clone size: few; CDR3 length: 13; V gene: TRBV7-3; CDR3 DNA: TGTGCCAGCAGCCCAGGGATTGTCACTGAAGCTTTCTTT; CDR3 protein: CASSPGIVTEAFF
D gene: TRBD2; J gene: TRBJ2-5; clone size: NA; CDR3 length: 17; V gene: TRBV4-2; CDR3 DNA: TGTGCCAGCAGCCAAGATCGGGGGACTAGCGGACCCATGGCCCAGTACTTC; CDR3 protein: CASSQDRGTSGPMAQYF
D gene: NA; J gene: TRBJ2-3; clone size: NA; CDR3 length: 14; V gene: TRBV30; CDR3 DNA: TGTGCCTGGAGTGTACTCATCCCCACAGATACGCAGTATTTT; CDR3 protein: CAWSVLIPTDTQYF
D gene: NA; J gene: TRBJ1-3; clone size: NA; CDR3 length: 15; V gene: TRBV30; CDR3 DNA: TGTGCCTGGAGTGTACAAGAGGCAGTCGGAAACACCATATATTTT; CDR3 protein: CAWSVQEAVGNTIYF
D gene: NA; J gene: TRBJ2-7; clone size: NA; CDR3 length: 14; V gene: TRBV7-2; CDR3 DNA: TGTGCCAGCAGCTTAGCGAGGGCTGGCTACGAGCAGTACTTC; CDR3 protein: CASSLARAGYEQYF
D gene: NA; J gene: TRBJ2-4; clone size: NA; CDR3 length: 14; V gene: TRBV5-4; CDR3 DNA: TGTGCCAGCAGCTTGGCCGGCGGCAAAAACATTCAGTACTTC; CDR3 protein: CASSLAGGKNIQYF
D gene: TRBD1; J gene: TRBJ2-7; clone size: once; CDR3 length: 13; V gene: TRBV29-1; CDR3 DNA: TGCAGCGTTAACCAGGGGGCGATTTACGAGCAGTACTTC; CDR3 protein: CSVNQGAIYEQYF
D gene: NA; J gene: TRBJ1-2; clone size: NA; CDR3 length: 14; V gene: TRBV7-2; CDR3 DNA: TGTGCCAGCAGACCACCACCAGGGATCTATGGCTACACCTTC; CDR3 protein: CASRPPPGIYGYTF
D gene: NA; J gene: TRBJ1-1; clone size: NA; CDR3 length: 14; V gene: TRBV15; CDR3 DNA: TGTGCCACCAGCAGTGGTTCGGTCAACACTGAAGCTTTCTTT; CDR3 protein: CATSSGSVNTEAFF
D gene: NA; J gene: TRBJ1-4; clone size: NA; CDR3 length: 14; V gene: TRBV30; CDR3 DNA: TGTGCCTGGAGCCAGCTAGGAGGGGTGGAAAAACTGTTTTTT; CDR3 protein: CAWSQLGGVEKLFF
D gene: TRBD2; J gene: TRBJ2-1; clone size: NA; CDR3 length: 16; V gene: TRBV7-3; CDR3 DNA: TGTGCCAGCAGTCCGGTTCCTAGCGGGGTTTACAATGAGCAGTTCTTC; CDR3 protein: CASSPVPSGVYNEQFF
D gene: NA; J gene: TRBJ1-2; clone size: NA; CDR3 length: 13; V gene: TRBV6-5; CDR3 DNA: TGTGCCAGCAGTTACTCACGGGGTAATAGCTACACCTTC; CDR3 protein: CASSYSRGNSYTF
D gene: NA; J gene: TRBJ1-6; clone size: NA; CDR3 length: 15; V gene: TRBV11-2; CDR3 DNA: TGTGCCAAGCAAAAAAACCTGGGGCTAAATTCACCCCTCCACTTT; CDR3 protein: CAKQKNLGLNSPLHF
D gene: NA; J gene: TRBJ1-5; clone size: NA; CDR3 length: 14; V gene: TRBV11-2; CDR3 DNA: TGTGCCAGCAGCTTAGGGCAGGGAAATCAGCCCCAGCATTTT; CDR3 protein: CASSLGQGNQPQHF
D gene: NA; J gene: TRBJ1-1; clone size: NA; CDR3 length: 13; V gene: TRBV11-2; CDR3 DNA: TGTGCCAGCAGCTTTTACATGAACACTGAAGCTTTCTTT; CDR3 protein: CASSFYMNTEAFF
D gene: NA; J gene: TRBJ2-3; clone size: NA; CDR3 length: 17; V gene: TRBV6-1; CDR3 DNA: TGTGCCAGCAGTGAAGCCCGTGACTTCAGCCACACAGATACGCAGTATTTT; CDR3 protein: CASSEARDFSHTDTQYF
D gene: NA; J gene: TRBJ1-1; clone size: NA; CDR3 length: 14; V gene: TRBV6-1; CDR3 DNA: TGTGCCAGCAGTGATAGGATGGCGGACACTGAAGCTTTCTTT; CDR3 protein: CASSDRMADTEAFF
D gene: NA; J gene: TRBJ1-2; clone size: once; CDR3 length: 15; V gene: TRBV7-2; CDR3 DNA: TGTGCCAGCAGCCCTAGCCTGACAACCCCCTATGGCTACACCTTC; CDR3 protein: CASSPSLTTPYGYTF
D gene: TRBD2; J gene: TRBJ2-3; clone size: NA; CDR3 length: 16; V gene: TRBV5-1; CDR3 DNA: TGCGCCAGCAGCCAGAATAGCGGGGGGGCCGTGGATACGCAGTATTTT; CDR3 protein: CASSQNSGGAVDTQYF
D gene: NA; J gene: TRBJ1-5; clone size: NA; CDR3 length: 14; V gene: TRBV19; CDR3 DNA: TGTGCCAGTAGTTTTCGACCGGGGGTGGAGCCCCAGCATTTT; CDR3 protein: CASSFRPGVEPQHF
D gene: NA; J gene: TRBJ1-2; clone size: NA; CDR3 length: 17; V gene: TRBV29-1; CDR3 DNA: TGCAGCGTTGTCGGTAGGGAGCACTCATTGTCTAACTATGGCTACACCTTC; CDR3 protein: CSVVGREHSLSNYGYTF
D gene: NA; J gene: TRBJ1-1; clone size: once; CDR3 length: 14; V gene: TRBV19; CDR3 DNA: TGTGCCAGTAGTATAGGAGCGCCGAACACTGAAGCTTTCTTT; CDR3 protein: CASSIGAPNTEAFF
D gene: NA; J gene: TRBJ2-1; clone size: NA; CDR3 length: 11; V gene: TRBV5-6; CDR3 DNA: TGTGCCAGCAGCTTGGCAGATGAGCAGTTCTTC; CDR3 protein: CASSLADEQFF
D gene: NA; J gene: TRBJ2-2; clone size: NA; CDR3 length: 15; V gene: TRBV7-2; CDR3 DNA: TGTGCCAGCAGCTTGTGGGGGCGGAACACCGGGGAGCTGTTTTTT; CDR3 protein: CASSLWGRNTGELFF
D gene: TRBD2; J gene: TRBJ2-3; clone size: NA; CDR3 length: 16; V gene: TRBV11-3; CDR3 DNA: TGTGCCAGCAGCTTAGACGCGGGAGGGTTCGCAGATACGCAGTATTTT; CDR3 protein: CASSLDAGGFADTQYF
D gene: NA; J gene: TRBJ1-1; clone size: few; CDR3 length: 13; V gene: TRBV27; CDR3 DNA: TGTGCCAGCGGGTGGAGACTCAACACTGAAGCTTTCTTT; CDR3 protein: CASGWRLNTEAFF
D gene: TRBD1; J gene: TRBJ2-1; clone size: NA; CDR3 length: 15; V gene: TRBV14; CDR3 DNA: TGTGCCAGCAGCCGCCGGGACAGCCTGGGGCCAAGGCAGTTCTTC; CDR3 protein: CASSRRDSLGPRQFF
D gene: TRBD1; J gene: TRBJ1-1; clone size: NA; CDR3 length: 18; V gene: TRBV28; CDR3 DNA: TGTGCCAGCATGGGGTCCGGGGCAGGGGGCAAAGGCGTCGAGGATGCTTTCTTT; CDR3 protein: CASMGSGAGGKGVEDAFF
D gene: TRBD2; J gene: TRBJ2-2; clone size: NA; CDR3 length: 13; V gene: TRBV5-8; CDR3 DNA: TGTGCCAGCAGCCGGGGACTAACCGGGGAGCTGTTTTTT; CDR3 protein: CASSRGLTGELFF
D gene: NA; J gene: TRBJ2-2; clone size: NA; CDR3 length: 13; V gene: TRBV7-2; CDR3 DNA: TGTGCCAGCAGCTTAGCTTATCCCGGGGAGCTGTTTTTT; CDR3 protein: CASSLAYPGELFF
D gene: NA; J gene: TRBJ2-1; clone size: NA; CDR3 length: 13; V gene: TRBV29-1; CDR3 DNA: TGCAGCGTTGATCTTGGAGGGGGCTTTGAGCAGTTCTTC; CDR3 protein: CSVDLGGGFEQFF
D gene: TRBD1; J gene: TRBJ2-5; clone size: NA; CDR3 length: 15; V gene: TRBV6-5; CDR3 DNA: TGTGCCAGCAGTTTCATACAGGGGAGCCAAGAGACCCAGTACTTC; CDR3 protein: CASSFIQGSQETQYF
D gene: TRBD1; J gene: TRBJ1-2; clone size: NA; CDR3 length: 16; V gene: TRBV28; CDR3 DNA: TGTGCCAGCAGTCCGCCCGGGACAGGGGGAAGGTATGGCTACACCTTC; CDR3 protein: CASSPPGTGGRYGYTF
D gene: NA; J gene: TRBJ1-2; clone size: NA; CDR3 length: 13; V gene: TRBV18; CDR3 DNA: TGTGCCAGCTCACCTGACACGGTTTCCGGCTACACCTTC; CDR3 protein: CASSPDTVSGYTF
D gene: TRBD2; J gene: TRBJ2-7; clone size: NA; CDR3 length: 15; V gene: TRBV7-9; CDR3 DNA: TGTGCCAGCAGCTGGGGACTAGCGGGAGCGCGTGAGCAGTACTTC; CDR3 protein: CASSWGLAGAREQYF
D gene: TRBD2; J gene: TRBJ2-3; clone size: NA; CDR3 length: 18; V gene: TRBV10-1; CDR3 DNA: TGCGCCAGCAGTGAGGACCAACCGGGACTAGCGGGGACAGATACGCAGTATTTT; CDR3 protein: CASSEDQPGLAGTDTQYF
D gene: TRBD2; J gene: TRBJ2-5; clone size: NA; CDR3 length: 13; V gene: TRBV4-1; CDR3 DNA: TGCGCCAGCAGGGGGACTAGCGGGAGTTCCCAGTACTTC; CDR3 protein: CASRGTSGSSQYF
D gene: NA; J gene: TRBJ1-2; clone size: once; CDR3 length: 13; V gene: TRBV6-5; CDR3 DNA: TGTGCCAGCAGCCGAGCTCACGGAGATGGCTACACCTTC; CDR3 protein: CASSRAHGDGYTF
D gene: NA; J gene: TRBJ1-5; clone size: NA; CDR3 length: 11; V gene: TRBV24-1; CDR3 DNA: TGTGCCACCACCGGGAATCAGCCCCAGCATTTT; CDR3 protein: CATTGNQPQHF
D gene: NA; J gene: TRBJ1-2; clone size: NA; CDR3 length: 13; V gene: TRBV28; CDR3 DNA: TGTGCCAGCAGCCAACAGGTGAACTATGGCTACACCTTC; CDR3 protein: CASSQQVNYGYTF
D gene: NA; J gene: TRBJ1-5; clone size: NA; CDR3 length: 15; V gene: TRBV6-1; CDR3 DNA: TGTGCCAGCAGTGACAACAGGGCGAGCAATCAGCCCCAGCATTTT; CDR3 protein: CASSDNRASNQPQHF
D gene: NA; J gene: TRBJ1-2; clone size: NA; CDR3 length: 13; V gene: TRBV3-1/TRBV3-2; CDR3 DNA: TGTGCCAGCAGCCGATCACAGGGCTATGGCTACACCTTC; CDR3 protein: CASSRSQGYGYTF
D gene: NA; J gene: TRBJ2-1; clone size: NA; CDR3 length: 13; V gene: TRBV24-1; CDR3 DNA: TGTGCCACCAGTGATTTCGCGGTCGGGGGGCAGTTCTTC; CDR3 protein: CATSDFAVGGQFF
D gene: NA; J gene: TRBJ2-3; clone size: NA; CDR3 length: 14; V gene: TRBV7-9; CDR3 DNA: TGTGCCAGCAGCGCCGGTGGAGCAACGGATACGCAGTATTTT; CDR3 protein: CASSAGGATDTQYF
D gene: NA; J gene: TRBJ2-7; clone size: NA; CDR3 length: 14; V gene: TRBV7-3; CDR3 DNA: TGTGCCAGCAGCTTAAGTCACAACGTCGACGAGCAGTACTTC; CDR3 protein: CASSLSHNVDEQYF
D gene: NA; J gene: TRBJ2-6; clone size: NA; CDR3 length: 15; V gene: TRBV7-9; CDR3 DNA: TGTGCCAGCAGCCAGGGACAAGCCGGGGCCAACGTCCTGACTTTC; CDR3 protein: CASSQGQAGANVLTF